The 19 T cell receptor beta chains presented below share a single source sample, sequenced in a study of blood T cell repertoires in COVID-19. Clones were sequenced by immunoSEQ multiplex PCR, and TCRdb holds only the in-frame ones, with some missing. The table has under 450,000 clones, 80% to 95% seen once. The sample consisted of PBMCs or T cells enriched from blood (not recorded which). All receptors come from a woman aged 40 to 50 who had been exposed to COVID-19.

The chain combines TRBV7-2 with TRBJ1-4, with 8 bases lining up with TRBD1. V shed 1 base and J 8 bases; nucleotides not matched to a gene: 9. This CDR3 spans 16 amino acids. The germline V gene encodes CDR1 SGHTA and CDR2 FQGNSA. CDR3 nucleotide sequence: TGTGCCAGCAGCTTAGGGGGCGGGACAGGATACGAAAAACTGTTTTTT. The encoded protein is CASSLGGGTGYEKLFF.

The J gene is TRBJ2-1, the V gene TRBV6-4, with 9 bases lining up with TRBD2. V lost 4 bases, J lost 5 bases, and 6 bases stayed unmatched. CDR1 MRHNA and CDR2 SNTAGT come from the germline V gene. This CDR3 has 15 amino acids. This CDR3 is CASSVDSGSNNEQFF. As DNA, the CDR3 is TGTGCCAGCAGTGTTGATAGCGGGAGTAACAATGAGCAGTTCTTC.

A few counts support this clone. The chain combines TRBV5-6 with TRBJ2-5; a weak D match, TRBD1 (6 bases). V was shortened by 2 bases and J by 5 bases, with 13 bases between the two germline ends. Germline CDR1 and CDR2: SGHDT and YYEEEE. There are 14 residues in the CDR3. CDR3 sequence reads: CASSLQGMRETQYF. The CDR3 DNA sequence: TGTGCCAGCAGCTTACAGGGTATGCGGGAGACCCAGTACTTC.

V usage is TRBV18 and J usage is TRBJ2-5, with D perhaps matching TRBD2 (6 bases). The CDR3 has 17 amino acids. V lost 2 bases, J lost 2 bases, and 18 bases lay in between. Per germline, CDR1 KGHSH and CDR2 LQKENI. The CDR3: CASSPGLGGGEQETQYF. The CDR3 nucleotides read TGTGCCAGCTCACCAGGGCTGGGCGGAGGGGAACAAGAGACCCAGTACTTC.

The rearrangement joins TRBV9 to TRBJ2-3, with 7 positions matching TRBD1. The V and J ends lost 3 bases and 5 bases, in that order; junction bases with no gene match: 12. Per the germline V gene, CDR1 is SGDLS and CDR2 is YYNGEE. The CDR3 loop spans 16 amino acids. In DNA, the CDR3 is TGTGCCAGCAGCGCCCAGACAGGGAATTATTTAGATACGCAGTATTTT. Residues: CASSAQTGNYLDTQYF.

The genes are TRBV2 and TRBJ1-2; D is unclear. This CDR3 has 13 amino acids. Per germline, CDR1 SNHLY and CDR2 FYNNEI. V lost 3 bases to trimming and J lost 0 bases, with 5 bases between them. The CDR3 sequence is CASSDRTNYGYTF. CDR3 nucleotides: TGTGCCAGCAGTGACAGGACTAACTATGGCTACACCTTC.

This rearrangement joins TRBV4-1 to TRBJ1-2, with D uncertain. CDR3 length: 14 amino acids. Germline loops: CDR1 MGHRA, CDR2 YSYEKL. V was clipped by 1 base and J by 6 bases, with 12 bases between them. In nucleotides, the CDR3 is TGCGCCAGCAGCCAAGCGGGTACCCTAGATGGCTACACCTTC. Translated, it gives CASSQAGTLDGYTF.

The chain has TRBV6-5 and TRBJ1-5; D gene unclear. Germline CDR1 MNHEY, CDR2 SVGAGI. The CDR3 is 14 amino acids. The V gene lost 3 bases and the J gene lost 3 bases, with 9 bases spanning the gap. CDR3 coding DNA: TGTGCCAGCAGTTATCGAGGCCCCAATCAGCCCCAGCATTTT. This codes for CASSYRGPNQPQHF.

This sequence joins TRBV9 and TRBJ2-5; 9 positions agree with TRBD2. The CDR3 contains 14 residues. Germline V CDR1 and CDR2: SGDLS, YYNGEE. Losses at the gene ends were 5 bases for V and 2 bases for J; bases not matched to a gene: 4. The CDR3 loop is CASSERGVQETQYF. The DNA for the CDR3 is TGTGCCAGCAGTGAGCGGGGGGTTCAAGAGACCCAGTACTTC.

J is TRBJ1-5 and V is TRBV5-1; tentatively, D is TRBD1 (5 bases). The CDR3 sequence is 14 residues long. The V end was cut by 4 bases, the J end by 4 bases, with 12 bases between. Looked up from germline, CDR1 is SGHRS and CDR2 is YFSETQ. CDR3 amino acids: CASSRDSRNQPQHF. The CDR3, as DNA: TGCGCCAGCAGCCGAGACAGCCGGAATCAGCCCCAGCATTTT.

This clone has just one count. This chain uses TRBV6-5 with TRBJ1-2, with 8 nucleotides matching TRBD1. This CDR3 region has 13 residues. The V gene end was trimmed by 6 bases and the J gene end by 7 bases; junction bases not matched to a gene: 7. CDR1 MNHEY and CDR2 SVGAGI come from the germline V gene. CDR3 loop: CASRGMTGVGYTF. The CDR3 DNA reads TGTGCCAGCAGGGGAATGACAGGGGTTGGCTACACCTTC.

In DNA, the CDR3 is TGTGCCTGGTGGTCCCCTCGGGGCTACACCTTC. Its protein is CAWWSPRGYTF. V usage is TRBV30 and J usage is TRBJ1-2; D call uncertain. The ends were cut back, 5 bases at V and 8 bases at J, with 12 bases in the middle. The CDR3 contains 11 residues. Looked up from germline, CDR1 is GTSNPN and CDR2 is SVGIG (reference sequence).

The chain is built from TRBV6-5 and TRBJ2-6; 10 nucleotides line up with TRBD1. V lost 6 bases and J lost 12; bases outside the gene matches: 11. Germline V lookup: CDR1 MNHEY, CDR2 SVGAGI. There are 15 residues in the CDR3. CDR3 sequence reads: CASSPDLDRGPVLTF. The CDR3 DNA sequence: TGTGCCAGCAGCCCAGACCTAGACAGGGGGCCCGTCCTGACTTTC.

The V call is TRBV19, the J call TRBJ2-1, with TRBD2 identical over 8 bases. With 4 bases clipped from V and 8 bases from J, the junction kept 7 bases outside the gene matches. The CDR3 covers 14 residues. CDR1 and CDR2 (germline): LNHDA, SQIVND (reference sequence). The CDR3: CASSSQREYDEQFF. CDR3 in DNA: TGTGCCAGTAGTAGCCAGCGGGAGTATGATGAGCAGTTCTTC.

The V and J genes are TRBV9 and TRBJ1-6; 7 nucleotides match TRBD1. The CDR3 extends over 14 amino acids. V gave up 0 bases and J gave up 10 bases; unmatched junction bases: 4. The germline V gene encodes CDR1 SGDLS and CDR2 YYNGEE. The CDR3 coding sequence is TGTGCCAGCAGCGTAGGGGACAGTATATCACCCCTCCACTTT. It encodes CASSVGDSISPLHF.

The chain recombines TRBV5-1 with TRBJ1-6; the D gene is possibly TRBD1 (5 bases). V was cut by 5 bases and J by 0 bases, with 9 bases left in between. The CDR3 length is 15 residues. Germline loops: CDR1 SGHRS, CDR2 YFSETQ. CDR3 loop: CASSSDSSYNSPLHF. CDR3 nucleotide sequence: TGCGCCAGCAGTTCCGACAGCTCCTATAATTCACCCCTCCACTTT. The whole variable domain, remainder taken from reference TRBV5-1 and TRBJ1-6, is KAGVTQTPRYLIKTRGQQVTLSCSPISGHRSVSWYQQTPGQGLQFLFEYFSETQRNKGNFPGRFSGRQFSNSRSEMNVSTLELGDSALYLCASSSDSSYNSPLHFGNGTRLTVT.

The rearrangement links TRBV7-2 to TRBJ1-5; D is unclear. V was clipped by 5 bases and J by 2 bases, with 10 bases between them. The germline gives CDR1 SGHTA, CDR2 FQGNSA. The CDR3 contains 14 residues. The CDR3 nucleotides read TGTGCCAGCAGCCCCTTTATTGGCAATCAGCCCCAGCATTTT. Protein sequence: CASSPFIGNQPQHF.

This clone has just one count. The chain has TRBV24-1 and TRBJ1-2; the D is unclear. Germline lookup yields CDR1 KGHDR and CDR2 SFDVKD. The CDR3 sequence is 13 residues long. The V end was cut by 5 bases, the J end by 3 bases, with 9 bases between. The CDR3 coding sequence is TGTGCCACCAGTGGGGCAGCCTACTATGGCTACACCTTC. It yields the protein CATSGAAYYGYTF.

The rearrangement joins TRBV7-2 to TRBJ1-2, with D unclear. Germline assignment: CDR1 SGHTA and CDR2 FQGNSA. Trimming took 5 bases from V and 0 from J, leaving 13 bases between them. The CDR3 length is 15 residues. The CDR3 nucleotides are TGTGCCAGCAGCAAGATGTCCGGGACTAACTATGGCTACACCTTC. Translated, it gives CASSKMSGTNYGYTF. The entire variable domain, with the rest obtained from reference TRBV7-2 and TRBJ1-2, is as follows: GAGVSQSPSNKVTEKGKDVELRCDPISGHTALYWYRQSLGQGLEFLIYFQGNSAPDKSGLPSDRFSAERTGGSVSTLTIQRTQQEDSAVYLCASSKMSGTNYGYTFGSGTRLTVV.